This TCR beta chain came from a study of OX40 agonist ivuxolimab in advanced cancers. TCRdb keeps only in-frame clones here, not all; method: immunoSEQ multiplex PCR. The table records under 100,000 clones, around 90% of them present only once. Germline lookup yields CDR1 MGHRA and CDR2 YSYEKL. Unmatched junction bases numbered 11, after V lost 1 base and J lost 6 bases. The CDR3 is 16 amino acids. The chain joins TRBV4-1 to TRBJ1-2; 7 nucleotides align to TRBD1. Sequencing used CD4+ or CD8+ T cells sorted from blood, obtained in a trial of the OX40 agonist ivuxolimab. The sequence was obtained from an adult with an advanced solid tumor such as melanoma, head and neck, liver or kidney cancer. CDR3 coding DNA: TGCGCCAGCAGCCAAGGGCAGGGGGTCATAAAGAATGGCTACACCTTC. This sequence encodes CASSQGQGVIKNGYTF.